These 29 T cell receptor beta chains came from one sample sequenced in a study of response to subunit inactivated influenza vaccine. Using its own MiXCR run on the RT-PCR reads, TCRdb lists one record per CDR3 protein. The sample records hundreds of thousands of distinct CDR3 sequences, 10% to 15% being singletons. The source material was PBMCs from blood, sampled on the day of vaccination. These receptors were obtained from a man aged 50 to 60 who received an inactivated influenza vaccine.

Notes on this clonotype: The junction does not match germline at one end; this may be a read error. The chain recombines TRBV9 with TRBJ2-7, with D maybe TRBD1 (6 bases). The germline V gene has CDR1 SGDLS and CDR2 YYNGEE. The CDR3 runs 9 residues. The CDR3 nucleotides are TGTGCCAGCAGCCCCCAGGGGAACTTC. Translation gives CASSPQGNF.

Comments on this clonotype: One base away lies a much larger clone, so this may be a sequencing read error. J is TRBJ2-3 and V is TRBV5-1; 14 bases fit TRBD2. This CDR3 region has 16 residues. The germline gives CDR1 SGHRS, CDR2 YFSETQ. Germline trimming cut 4 bases from V and 4 bases from J; bases unmatched to any gene: 5. CDR3 protein: CASSGGLAGVADTQYF. CDR3 nucleotides: TGCGCCAGCAGCGGGGGACTAGCGGGAGTCGCAGATACGCAGTATTTT.

The rearrangement uses TRBV20-1 and TRBJ2-1; 10 nucleotides align to TRBD2. Germline V gene sequence: CDR1 DFQATT, CDR2 SNEGSKA (reference sequence). CDR3 length: 16 amino acids. V shed 3 bases and J 4 bases; nucleotides not matched to a gene: 9. CDR3 loop: CSARSLRTSGYNEQFF. CDR3 coding DNA: TGCAGTGCTAGGTCTCTTCGGACTAGCGGATACAATGAGCAGTTCTTC.

The genes are TRBV11-2 and TRBJ2-5; 7 nucleotides agree with TRBD2. CDR1 and CDR2 (germline): SGHAT, FQNNGV. Germline trimming cut 1 base from V and 5 bases from J; bases unmatched to any gene: 10. The CDR3 runs 16 residues. In DNA form, the CDR3 reads TGTGCCAGCAGCTTAGGGGCACGCGTGGGGGGGGAGACCCAGTACTTC. It is translated as CASSLGARVGGETQYF. The entire variable domain, with the rest obtained from reference TRBV11-2 and TRBJ2-5, is as follows: EAGVAQSPRYKIIEKRQSVAFWCNPISGHATLYWYQQILGQGPKLLIQFQNNGVVDDSQLPKDRFSAERLKGVDSTLKIQPAKLEDSAVYLCASSLGARVGGETQYFGPGTRLLVL.

This sequence joins TRBV29-1 and TRBJ2-3, with 12 nucleotides matching TRBD2. V lost 7 bases to trimming and J lost 3 bases; unmatched junction nucleotides: 5. This CDR3 contains 14 residues. Germline loops: CDR1 SQVTM, CDR2 ANQGSEA. The CDR3 is CSALGTSGTDTQYF. The DNA for the CDR3 is TGCAGCGCCCTTGGGACTAGCGGGACAGATACGCAGTATTTT.

This clonotype has at least ten counts. V is TRBV5-1 and J is TRBJ2-6; perhaps TRBD2 as D (5 bases). CDR3 length: 16 amino acids. Per the germline V gene, CDR1 is SGHRS and CDR2 is YFSETQ. The V end was cut by 4 bases, the J end by 2 bases, with 13 bases between. This CDR3 reads CASSPFVGAGANVLTF. The CDR3 DNA sequence: TGCGCCAGCAGCCCCTTCGTGGGAGCTGGGGCCAACGTCCTGACTTTC.

CDR3 region: CSARDSQGQETQYF. The CDR3 region has the DNA TGCAGTGCTAGAGATTCTCAGGGACAAGAGACCCAGTACTTC. V and J are TRBV20-1 and TRBJ2-5; D possibly corresponds to TRBD1 (5 bases). The V end lost 0 bases, the J end lost 2 bases, and 10 bases lay between the germline ends. In germline, CDR1 is DFQATT, CDR2 SNEGSKA (reference sequence). The CDR3 runs to 14 residues.

A note on this clonotype: Mismatch with germline at one junction end may stem from a read error. This chain uses TRBV2 with TRBJ2-5; no firm D call. The CDR3 is 12 amino acids. Germline CDR1 and CDR2: SNHLY and FYNNEI. This CDR3 is CASSSEIQTEYF. In DNA form, the CDR3 reads TGTGCCAGCAGTAGCGAAATACAGACCGAGTACTTC. The full variable domain, rest sourced from reference TRBV2 and TRBJ2-5, is EPEVTQTPSHQVTQMGQEVILRCVPISNHLYFYWYRQILGQKVEFLVSFYNNEISEKSEIFDDQFSVERPDGSNFTLKIRSTKLEDSAMYFCASSSEIQTEYFGPGTRLLVL.

This clonotype was counted many times. CDR3 loop: CASSESPHSSPLHF. In DNA, the CDR3 is TGTGCCAGCAGTGAATCCCCCCATTCATCACCCCTCCACTTT. V and J are TRBV25-1 and TRBJ1-6; D gene ambiguous. Germline CDR1 and CDR2: MGHDK and SYGVNS. This CDR3 comprises 14 residues. V shed 1 base and J shed 10 bases, with 11 bases lying between them.

The chain recombines TRBV5-5 with TRBJ1-1, with D unresolved. The CDR3 covers 17 residues. V lost 0 bases to trimming and J lost 0 bases, with 15 bases between them. Germline V gene sequence: CDR1 SGHKS, CDR2 YYEKEE (reference sequence). CDR3 DNA: TGTGCCAGCAGCTTGGCCCTATCCAATCTGCTGAACACTGAAGCTTTCTTT. It specifies CASSLALSNLLNTEAFF.

This clonotype was observed a few times. The chain couples TRBV27 to TRBJ1-6, with 10 bases lining up with TRBD1. Germline V gene data show CDR1 as MNHEY and CDR2 as SMNVEV (reference sequence). V gave up 4 bases and J gave up 1 base; unmatched junction bases: 1. The CDR3 contains 16 residues. The CDR3 sequence: CASSSGQGSYNSPLHF. The CDR3 DNA follows: TGTGCCAGCAGTTCGGGACAGGGGTCCTATAATTCACCCCTCCACTTT.

V is TRBV28 and J is TRBJ2-7, with 7 bases that match TRBD2. This CDR3 comprises 14 residues. Germline CDR1 is MDHEN and CDR2 is SYDVKM. The junction had 5 bases not matched to a gene; V was cut back by 6 bases and J by 0 bases. CDR3 amino acids: CASRISGPSYEQYF. The CDR3 region has the DNA TGTGCCAGCAGGATTAGCGGGCCCTCCTACGAGCAGTACTTC.

V and J are TRBV20-1 and TRBJ2-4; possible D gene TRBD1, 7 bases. Germline CDR1 and CDR2: DFQATT and SNEGSKA (reference sequence). V shed 5 bases and J shed 8 bases, with 19 bases lying between them. The CDR3 consists of 14 residues. CDR3 sequence reads: CSALPPGGKYIQYF. The CDR3 DNA is TGCAGTGCTCTCCCACCAGGGGGGAAGTACATTCAGTACTTC.

The V gene is TRBV7-8, the J gene TRBJ2-7; the D gene is possibly TRBD1 (6 bases). CDR3 length: 17 amino acids. V was shortened by 4 bases and J by 2 bases, with 21 bases between the two germline ends. Germline lookup yields CDR1 SGHVS and CDR2 FQNEAQ. CDR3 amino acids: CASSSQIQGRRTYEQYF. In nucleotides, the CDR3 is TGTGCCAGCAGCTCACAAATACAGGGCCGCCGCACCTACGAGCAGTACTTC.

Points on this clonotype: A read error may produce the germline difference seen at one junction end. The chain links TRBV4-3 to TRBJ1-5; D unclear. Germline V lookup: CDR1 LGHNA, CDR2 YSLEER. The CDR3 is 15 amino acids. The CDR3 region is CASKLTENSNKPQHF. As DNA, the CDR3 is TGCGCCAGCAAATTGACCGAGAATAGCAATAAGCCCCAGCATTTT.

CDR3 sequence (DNA): TGTGCCAGCAGTTCCCGTGGGAGGGGGCTGGTCTACCAAGAGACCCAGTACTTC. Translation: CASSSRGRGLVYQETQYF. V usage is TRBV12-3 or TRBV12-4 and J usage is TRBJ2-5; the D gene could be TRBD1 or TRBD2 (7 bases each). The V end was cut by 4 bases, the J end by 0 bases, with 21 bases between. The CDR3 has 18 residues.

This clonotype was counted many times. The V call is TRBV12-3 or TRBV12-4, the J call TRBJ2-1, with TRBD2 identical over 11 bases. This CDR3 comprises 15 residues. V was pared by 6 bases and J by 4 bases, with 5 bases of the junction left unmatched. The CDR3 DNA reads TGTGCCAGCAGGGACAGACTAGCGGGGTACAATGAGCAGTTCTTC. Its translation: CASRDRLAGYNEQFF.

At least ten counts were recorded for this clonotype. This chain links TRBV6-5 with TRBJ2-3; 7 nucleotides align to TRBD2. CDR3 size: 17 residues. Germline V gene sequence: CDR1 MNHEY, CDR2 SVGAGI. V shed 6 bases and J 0 bases; nucleotides not matched to a gene: 12. The CDR3 nucleotides read TGTGCCAGCAGCCTAAACCGACTAGCAGCTAGCACAGATACGCAGTATTTT. It translates to CASSLNRLAASTDTQYF.

This clonotype was picked up many times. V and J are TRBV7-2 and TRBJ2-3; 7 bases line up with TRBD2. V lost 0 bases and J lost 2; bases outside the gene matches: 8. The CDR3 spans 17 residues. CDR1 and CDR2 (germline): SGHTA, FQGNSA. CDR3 protein: CASSLAHGRTLTDTQYF. CDR3 nucleotide sequence: TGTGCCAGCAGCTTAGCGCACGGGAGGACCCTCACAGATACGCAGTATTTT. The variable domain in full, with the rest retrieved from reference TRBV7-2 and TRBJ2-3, is GAGVSQSPSNKVTEKGKDVELRCDPISGHTALYWYRQSLGQGLEFLIYFQGNSAPDKSGLPSDRFSAERTGGSVSTLTIQRTQQEDSAVYLCASSLAHGRTLTDTQYFGPGTRLTVL.

V usage is TRBV30 and J usage is TRBJ1-5, with no clear D. Deletions cut 0 bases from V and 6 bases from J, with 15 bases between. Germline CDR1 GTSNPN, CDR2 SVGIG (reference sequence). The CDR3 contains 15 residues. The chain's CDR3 is CAWSVRGTRSQPQHF. CDR3 nucleotides: TGTGCCTGGAGTGTACGAGGCACCAGGAGTCAGCCCCAGCATTTT.

This clonotype occurred a few times. The chain links TRBV20-1 to TRBJ2-1, with 11 bases that match TRBD1. The CDR3 spans 14 residues. The germline V gene has CDR1 DFQATT and CDR2 SNEGSKA (reference sequence). V was pared by 4 bases and J by 8 bases, with 7 bases of the junction left unmatched. CDR3 amino acids: CSAITGTGGDEQFF. The DNA for the CDR3 is TGCAGTGCTATTACCGGGACAGGGGGTGATGAGCAGTTCTTC.

Ten or more counts support this clonotype. The genes are TRBV3-1 and TRBJ1-2, with D tentatively TRBD1 (6 bases). V was shortened by 0 bases and J by 8 bases, with 10 bases between the two germline ends. Germline CDR1 reads LGHDT; CDR2 reads YNNKEL (reference sequence). This CDR3 is built from 13 residues. The chain's CDR3 is CASSQEGTRGYTF. DNA for the CDR3: TGTGCCAGCAGCCAAGAAGGGACAAGAGGCTACACCTTC.

The chain carries TRBV6-5 and TRBJ2-7; D could derive from TRBD1 or TRBD2 (5 bases each). Germline values: CDR1 MNHEY, CDR2 SVGAGI. The CDR3 is 14 residues long. Trimming shortened V by 2 bases and J by 6 bases, and 14 bases separated the two germline ends. CDR3 residues: CASSYVPGTREQYF. CDR3 bases: TGTGCCAGCAGTTACGTCCCCGGGACCCGCGAGCAGTACTTC.

The rearrangement uses TRBV12-3 or TRBV12-4 and TRBJ2-2; D ambiguous. Trimming removed 3 bases at V and 4 bases at J, with 6 bases between. The CDR3 runs to 13 residues. The CDR3 here is CASSFVLTGELFF. In DNA, the CDR3 is TGTGCCAGCAGTTTTGTGCTCACCGGGGAGCTGTTTTTT.

This clonotype was seen only a few times. The chain recombines TRBV7-8 with TRBJ2-7, with 7 bases that match TRBD2. This CDR3 comprises 15 residues. The ends lost 5 bases at V and 2 bases at J; junction bases unmatched: 9. Looked up from germline, CDR1 is SGHVS and CDR2 is FQNEAQ. The CDR3 loop is CASSAPRDYTYEQYF. CDR3 nucleotide sequence: TGTGCCAGCAGCGCCCCCCGGGACTATACCTACGAGCAGTACTTC.

The sample holds a few counts of this clonotype. This chain links TRBV28 with TRBJ2-3; TRBD1 is a possible D gene (5 bases). Germline V lookup: CDR1 MDHEN, CDR2 SYDVKM. V was trimmed by 4 bases and J by 1 base, leaving 9 bases between them. The CDR3 sequence is 14 residues long. The CDR3 DNA reads TGTGCCAGCAGTTACTCGACAGGCACAGATACGCAGTATTTT. It specifies CASSYSTGTDTQYF.

This clonotype was seen a handful of times. The gene calls are TRBV5-5 and TRBJ2-5; D is perhaps TRBD1 (5 bases). The CDR3 runs 14 residues. Germline V gene sequence: CDR1 SGHKS, CDR2 YYEKEE (reference sequence). V gave up 6 bases and J gave up 5 bases, with 17 bases separating them. CDR3 sequence: CASTAVLGQETQYF. CDR3 nucleotide sequence: TGTGCCAGCACCGCCGTCTTGGGGCAGGAGACCCAGTACTTC.

This clonotype came up a few times. The chain's CDR3 is CASSNGLAGTDTQYF. DNA for the CDR3: TGTGCCAGCAGTAACGGACTAGCCGGCACAGATACGCAGTATTTT. The chain carries TRBV12-3 or TRBV12-4 and TRBJ2-3, with 8 bases that match TRBD2. The CDR3 sequence is 15 residues long. With 5 bases clipped from V and 1 base from J, the junction kept 5 bases outside the gene matches.

This chain joins TRBV5-1 and TRBJ2-6; no definite D call. CDR1 and CDR2 from the germline V gene are SGHRS and YFSETQ. The CDR3 loop spans 16 amino acids. Trimming cost V 0 bases and J 3 bases, with 10 bases left between them. The CDR3 DNA is TGCGCCAGCAGCTTGGGGGGAATCAATGGGGCCAACGTCCTGACTTTC. Protein: CASSLGGINGANVLTF.